The 11 T cell receptor beta chains below were found in one sample sequenced in a study of OX40 agonist ivuxolimab in advanced cancers. Using immunoSEQ multiplex PCR, the repertoire was profiled, and TCRdb retains in-frame clones only, with some absent. This sample has tens of thousands of clones, with 91% found just once. Sample: CD4+ or CD8+ T cells sorted from blood, taken in a trial of the OX40 agonist ivuxolimab. Receptor source: an adult with an advanced solid tumor such as melanoma, head and neck, liver or kidney cancer.

This clone was detected only a few times. The chain recombines TRBV6-4 with TRBJ2-1; 8 bases fit TRBD2. This CDR3 region has 15 residues. Germline CDR1 and CDR2: MRHNA and SNTAGT. After removal of 4 bases from V and 3 bases from J, the junction contained 5 bases not matched to a gene. The chain's CDR3 is CASSGEAGDYNEQFF. Written as DNA, the CDR3 is TGTGCCAGCAGTGGGGAAGCGGGGGACTACAATGAGCAGTTCTTC.

The chain has TRBV7-2 and TRBJ1-5; 7 positions agree with TRBD1. Germline values: CDR1 SGHTA, CDR2 FQGNSA. The CDR3 loop spans 15 amino acids. V dropped 3 bases and J dropped 3; count of bases not matched to a gene: 5. CDR3 in DNA: TGTGCCAGCAGCTTCTCGGGACAGCTCAATCAGCCCCAGCATTTT. Translated, it gives CASSFSGQLNQPQHF.

In DNA, the CDR3 is TGTGCCAGCAGTCGCGCCTCAGGGACTGGGGCCAACGTCCTGACTTTC. Protein: CASSRASGTGANVLTF. The chain carries TRBV27 and TRBJ2-6; tentatively, D is TRBD1 (5 bases). This CDR3 has 16 amino acids. V lost 5 bases and J lost 2, with 13 bases in between. CDR1 and CDR2 (germline): MNHEY, SMNVEV (reference sequence).

J is TRBJ2-1 and V is TRBV18; the D gene is possibly TRBD1 (6 bases). The germline CDR1 and CDR2 sequences are KGHSH and LQKENI. The CDR3 has 13 amino acids. Trimming cost V 6 bases and J 0 bases, with 6 bases left between them. The CDR3 protein is CASSDSSYNEQFF. CDR3 sequence (DNA): TGTGCCAGCTCGGACAGCTCCTACAATGAGCAGTTCTTC.

The chain links TRBV5-6 to TRBJ1-4; unclear D gene. CDR1 and CDR2 from the germline V gene are SGHDT and YYEEEE. The CDR3 has 16 residues. Trimming shortened V by 4 bases and J by 0 bases, and 13 bases separated the two germline ends. CDR3 sequence reads: CASSLSRQSTNEKLFF. As DNA, the CDR3 is TGTGCCAGCAGCCTAAGCCGGCAGTCAACTAATGAAAAACTGTTTTTT.

The rearrangement uses TRBV4-2 and TRBJ1-3; the match to TRBD1 covers 12 bases. J lost 7 bases, V lost 0 bases, and 10 bases had no gene match. Germline values: CDR1 LGHNA, CDR2 YNFKEQ. The CDR3 is 18 residues long. The CDR3 loop reads CASSQDPSLGQGANTIYF. For the CDR3, the DNA is TGTGCCAGCAGCCAAGATCCCAGTTTGGGACAGGGGGCGAACACCATATATTTT.

The genes are TRBV5-1 and TRBJ2-1; D possibly corresponds to TRBD1 (6 bases). V was cut by 0 bases and J by 4 bases, with 20 bases left in between. Germline CDR1 reads SGHRS; CDR2 reads YFSETQ. The CDR3 contains 18 residues. For the CDR3, the DNA is TGCGCCAGCAGCTTGGCCCCATACTCAGGGGCGGTATACAATGAGCAGTTCTTC. Amino acid sequence: CASSLAPYSGAVYNEQFF.

The V call is TRBV28, the J call TRBJ2-1, with 10 bases fitting TRBD1. The CDR3 length is 16 residues. The germline CDR1 and CDR2 sequences are MDHEN and SYDVKM. The V gene end was trimmed by 6 bases and the J gene end by 7 bases; junction bases not matched to a gene: 12. The CDR3 spells CASSASPGQGKNEQFF. CDR3 DNA sequence: TGTGCCAGCAGCGCCTCACCGGGACAGGGGAAGAATGAGCAGTTCTTC.

The gene calls are TRBV6-6 and TRBJ1-1; unclear D gene. V dropped 5 bases and J dropped 3 bases, with 4 bases sitting between them. The CDR3 consists of 11 residues. The germline V gene has CDR1 MNHNY and CDR2 SVGAGI (reference sequence). The CDR3 DNA is TGTGCCAGCAGTCAGTACACTGAAGCTTTCTTT. It translates to CASSQYTEAFF.

The J gene is TRBJ1-4, the V gene TRBV2; TRBD1 agrees at 7 bases. The germline gives CDR1 SNHLY, CDR2 FYNNEI. The V gene end was trimmed by 7 bases and the J gene end by 5 bases; junction bases not matched to a gene: 1. The CDR3 is 12 residues long. The CDR3 DNA sequence: TGTGCCAGCAACAGGGGAAATGAAAAACTGTTTTTT. The encoded protein is CASNRGNEKLFF.

This clone is a singleton in its sample. This chain joins TRBV28 and TRBJ2-3; 8 bases align to TRBD1. V shed 7 bases and J 6 bases; nucleotides not matched to a gene: 6. The CDR3 consists of 13 residues. Germline values: CDR1 MDHEN, CDR2 SYDVKM. The CDR3 loop reads CASMTGARDTQYF. The CDR3 bases are TGTGCCAGCATGACAGGGGCCCGGGATACGCAGTATTTT.